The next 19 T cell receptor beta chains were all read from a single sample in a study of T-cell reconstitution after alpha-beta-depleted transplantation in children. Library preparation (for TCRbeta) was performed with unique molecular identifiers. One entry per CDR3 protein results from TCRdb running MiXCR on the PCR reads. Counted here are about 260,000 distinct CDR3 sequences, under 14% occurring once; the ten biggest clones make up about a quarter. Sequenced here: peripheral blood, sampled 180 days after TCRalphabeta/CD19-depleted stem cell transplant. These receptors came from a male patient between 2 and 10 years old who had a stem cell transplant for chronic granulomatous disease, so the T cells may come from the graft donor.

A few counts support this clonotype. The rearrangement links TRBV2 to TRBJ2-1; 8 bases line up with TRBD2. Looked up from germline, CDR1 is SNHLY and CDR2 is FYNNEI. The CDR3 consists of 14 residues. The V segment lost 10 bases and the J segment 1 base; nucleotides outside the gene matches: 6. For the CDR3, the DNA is TGTGCCATCCTTAGCGGGGCTTCCTACAATGAGCAGTTCTTC. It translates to CAILSGASYNEQFF.

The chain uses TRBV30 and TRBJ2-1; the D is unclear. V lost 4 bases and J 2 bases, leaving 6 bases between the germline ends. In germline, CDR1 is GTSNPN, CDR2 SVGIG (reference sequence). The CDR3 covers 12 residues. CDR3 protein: CAWILAYNEQFF. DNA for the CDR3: TGTGCCTGGATTCTGGCCTACAATGAGCAGTTCTTC.

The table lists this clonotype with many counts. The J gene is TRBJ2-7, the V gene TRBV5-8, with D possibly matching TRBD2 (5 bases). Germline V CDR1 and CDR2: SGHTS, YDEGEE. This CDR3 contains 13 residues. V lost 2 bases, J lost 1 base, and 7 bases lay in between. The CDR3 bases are TGTGCCAGCAGCTTCGGGAAATCCTACGAGCAGTACTTC. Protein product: CASSFGKSYEQYF.

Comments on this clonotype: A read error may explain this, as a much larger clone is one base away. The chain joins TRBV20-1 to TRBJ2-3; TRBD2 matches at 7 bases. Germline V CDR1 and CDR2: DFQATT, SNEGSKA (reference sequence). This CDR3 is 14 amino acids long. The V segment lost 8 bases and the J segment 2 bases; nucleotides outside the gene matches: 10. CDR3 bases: TGCAGTACCTCGGCGGGGGTATTCACAGATACGCAGTATTTT. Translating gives CSTSAGVFTDTQYF.

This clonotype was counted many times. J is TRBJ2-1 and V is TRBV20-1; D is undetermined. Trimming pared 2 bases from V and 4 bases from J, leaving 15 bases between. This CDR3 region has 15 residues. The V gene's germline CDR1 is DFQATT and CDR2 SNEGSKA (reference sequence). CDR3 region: CSARLGSSYYNEQFF. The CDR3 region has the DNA TGCAGTGCTAGACTGGGCTCCTCTTATTACAATGAGCAGTTCTTC.

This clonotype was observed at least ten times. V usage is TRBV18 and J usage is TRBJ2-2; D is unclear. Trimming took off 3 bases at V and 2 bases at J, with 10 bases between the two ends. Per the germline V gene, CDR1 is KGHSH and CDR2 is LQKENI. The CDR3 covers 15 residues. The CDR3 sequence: CASSPLAANTGELFF. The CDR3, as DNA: TGTGCCAGCTCACCTCTGGCGGCTAACACCGGGGAGCTGTTTTTT.

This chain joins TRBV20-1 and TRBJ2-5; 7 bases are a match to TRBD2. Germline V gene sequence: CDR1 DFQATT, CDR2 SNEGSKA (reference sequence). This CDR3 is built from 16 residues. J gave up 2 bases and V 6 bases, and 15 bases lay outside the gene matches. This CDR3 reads CSAPGGLAVSQETQYF. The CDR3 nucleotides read TGCAGTGCCCCAGGTGGGCTAGCGGTTTCTCAAGAGACCCAGTACTTC.

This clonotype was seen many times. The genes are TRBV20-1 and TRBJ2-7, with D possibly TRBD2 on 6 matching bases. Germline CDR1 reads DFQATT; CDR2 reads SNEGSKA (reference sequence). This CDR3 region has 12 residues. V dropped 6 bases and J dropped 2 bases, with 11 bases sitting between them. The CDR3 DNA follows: TGCAGTGCAACTCTAGCGACCTACGAGCAGTACTTC. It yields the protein CSATLATYEQYF.

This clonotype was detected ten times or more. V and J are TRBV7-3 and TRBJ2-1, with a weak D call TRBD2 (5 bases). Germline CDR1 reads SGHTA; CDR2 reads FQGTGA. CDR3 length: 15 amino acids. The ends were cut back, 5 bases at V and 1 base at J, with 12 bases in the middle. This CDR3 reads CASSRSVGSYNEQFF. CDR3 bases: TGTGCCAGCAGCCGTAGCGTGGGATCCTACAATGAGCAGTTCTTC.

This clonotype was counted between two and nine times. In DNA form, the CDR3 reads TGTGCCAGCAACGAGGGGGCAGCAAAAAATAGCAATCAGCCCCAGCATTTT. Translation: CASNEGAAKNSNQPQHF. The chain is built from TRBV27 and TRBJ1-5; 7 bases match TRBD1. CDR1 is MNHEY, CDR2 SMNVEV, per germline (reference sequence). This CDR3 has 17 amino acids. J lost 0 bases, V lost 7 bases, and 12 bases had no gene match.

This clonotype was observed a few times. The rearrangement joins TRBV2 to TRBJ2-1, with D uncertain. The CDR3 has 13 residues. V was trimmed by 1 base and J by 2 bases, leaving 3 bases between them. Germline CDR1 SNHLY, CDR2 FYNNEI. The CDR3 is CASSEGTYNEQFF. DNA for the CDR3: TGTGCCAGCAGTGAAGGTACCTACAATGAGCAGTTCTTC.

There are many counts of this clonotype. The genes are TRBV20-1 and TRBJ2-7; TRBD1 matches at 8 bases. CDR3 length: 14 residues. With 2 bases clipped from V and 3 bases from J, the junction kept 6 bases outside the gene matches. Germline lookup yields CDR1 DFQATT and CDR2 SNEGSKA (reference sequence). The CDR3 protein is CSARRDRSNYEQYF. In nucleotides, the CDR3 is TGCAGTGCTAGAAGGGACAGGAGTAACTACGAGCAGTACTTC.

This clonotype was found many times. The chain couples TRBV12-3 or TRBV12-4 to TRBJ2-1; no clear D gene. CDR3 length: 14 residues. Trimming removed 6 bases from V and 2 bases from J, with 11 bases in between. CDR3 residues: CASSPRAPYNEQFF. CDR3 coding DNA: TGTGCCAGCAGCCCCCGGGCCCCCTACAATGAGCAGTTCTTC.

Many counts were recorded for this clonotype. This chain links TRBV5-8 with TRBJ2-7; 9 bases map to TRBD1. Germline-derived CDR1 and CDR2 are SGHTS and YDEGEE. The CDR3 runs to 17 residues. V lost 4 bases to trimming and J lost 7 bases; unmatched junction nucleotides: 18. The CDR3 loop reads CASSITGTGLMIKEQYF. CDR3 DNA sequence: TGTGCCAGCAGCATTACCGGGACAGGGCTTATGATAAAGGAGCAGTACTTC.

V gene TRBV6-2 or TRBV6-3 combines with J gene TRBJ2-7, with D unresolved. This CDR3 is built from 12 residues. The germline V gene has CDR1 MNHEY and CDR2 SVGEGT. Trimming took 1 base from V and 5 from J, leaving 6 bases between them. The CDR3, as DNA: TGTGCCAGCAGTTACTTCCCTGACGAGCAGTACTTC. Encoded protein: CASSYFPDEQYF.

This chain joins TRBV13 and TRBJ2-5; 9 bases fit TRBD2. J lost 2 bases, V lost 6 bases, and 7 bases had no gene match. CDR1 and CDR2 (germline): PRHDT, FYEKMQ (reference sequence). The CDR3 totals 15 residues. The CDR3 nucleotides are TGTGCCAGCAGTTTTAGCGGGAGAGGACAAGAGACCCAGTACTTC. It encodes CASSFSGRGQETQYF.

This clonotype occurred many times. The chain's CDR3 is CASSLRKTESATNEKLFF. For the CDR3, the DNA is TGTGCCAGCAGCTTGCGGAAGACAGAATCAGCAACTAATGAAAAACTGTTTTTT. The genes are TRBV7-2 and TRBJ1-4; perhaps TRBD1 as D (5 bases). Germline loops: CDR1 SGHTA, CDR2 FQGNSA. Trimming shortened V by 3 bases and J by 0 bases, and 17 bases separated the two germline ends. The CDR3 runs 18 residues.

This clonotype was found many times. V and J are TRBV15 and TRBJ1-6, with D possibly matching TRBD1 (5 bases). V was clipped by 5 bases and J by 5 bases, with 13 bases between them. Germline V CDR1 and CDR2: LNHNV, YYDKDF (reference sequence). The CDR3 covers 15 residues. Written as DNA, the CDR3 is TGTGCCACCAGCGCCAGGACACGCAATAATTCACCCCTCCACTTT. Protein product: CATSARTRNNSPLHF.

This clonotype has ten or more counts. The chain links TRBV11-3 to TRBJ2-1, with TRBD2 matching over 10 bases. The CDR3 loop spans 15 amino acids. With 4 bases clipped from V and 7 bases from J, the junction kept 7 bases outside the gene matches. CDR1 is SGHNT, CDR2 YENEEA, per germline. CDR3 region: CASSYSGRAGNEQFF. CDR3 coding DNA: TGTGCCAGCAGCTACAGCGGGAGGGCTGGTAATGAGCAGTTCTTC.